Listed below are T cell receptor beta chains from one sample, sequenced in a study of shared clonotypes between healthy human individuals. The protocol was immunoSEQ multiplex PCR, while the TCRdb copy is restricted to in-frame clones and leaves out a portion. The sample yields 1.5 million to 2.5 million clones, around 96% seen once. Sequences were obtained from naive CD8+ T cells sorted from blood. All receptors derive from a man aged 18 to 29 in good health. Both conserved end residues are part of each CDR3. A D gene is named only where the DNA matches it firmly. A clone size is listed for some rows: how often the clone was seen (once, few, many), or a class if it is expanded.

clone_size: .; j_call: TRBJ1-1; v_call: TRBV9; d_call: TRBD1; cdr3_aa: CASSPPGQGGSEAFF; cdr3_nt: TGTGCCAGCAGCCCTCCGGGACAGGGGGGTTCTGAAGCTTTCTTT
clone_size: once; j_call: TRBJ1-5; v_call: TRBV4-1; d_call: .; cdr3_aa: CASSPETVSNQPQHF; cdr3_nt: TGCGCCAGCAGCCCGGAGACAGTTAGCAATCAGCCCCAGCATTTT
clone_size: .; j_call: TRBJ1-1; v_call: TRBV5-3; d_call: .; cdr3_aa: CARSQDLLKGDSEAFF; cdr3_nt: TGTGCCAGAAGCCAGGACCTCCTGAAGGGAGACTCTGAAGCTTTCTTT
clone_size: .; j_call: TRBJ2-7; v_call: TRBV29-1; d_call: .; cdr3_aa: CSVTALGTAGEQYF; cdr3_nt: TGCAGCGTTACGGCCCTCGGAACGGCGGGGGAGCAGTACTTC
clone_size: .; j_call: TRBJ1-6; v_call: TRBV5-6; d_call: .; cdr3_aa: CASSLGEGNSPLHF; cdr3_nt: TGTGCCAGCAGCTTGGGGGAGGGGAATTCACCCCTCCACTTT
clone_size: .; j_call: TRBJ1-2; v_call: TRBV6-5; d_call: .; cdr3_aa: CATLHWEESYTF; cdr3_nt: TGTGCCACCCTACACTGGGAGGAGAGCTACACCTTC
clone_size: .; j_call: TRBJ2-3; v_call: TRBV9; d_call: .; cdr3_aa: CASSERGENTDTQYF; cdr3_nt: TGTGCCAGCAGCGAGAGGGGGGAGAACACAGATACGCAGTATTTT
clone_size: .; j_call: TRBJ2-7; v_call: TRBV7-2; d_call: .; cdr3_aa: CASSLAGPTYEQYF; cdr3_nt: TGTGCCAGCAGCTTAGCGGGCCCTACCTACGAGCAGTACTTC
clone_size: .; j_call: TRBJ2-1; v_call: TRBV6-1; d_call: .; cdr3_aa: CASSEAVREWYNEQFF; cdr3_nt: TGTGCCAGCAGTGAAGCGGTACGGGAGTGGTACAATGAGCAGTTCTTC
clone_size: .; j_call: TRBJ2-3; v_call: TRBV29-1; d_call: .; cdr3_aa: CSVRNDFTDTQYF; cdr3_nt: TGCAGCGTTAGAAACGATTTCACAGATACGCAGTATTTT
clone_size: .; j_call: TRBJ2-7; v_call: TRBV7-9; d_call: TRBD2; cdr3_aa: CASGGTGLGRAGGPEQYF; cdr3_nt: TGTGCCAGCGGGGGTACAGGGTTGGGGAGAGCGGGAGGGCCCGAGCAGTACTTC
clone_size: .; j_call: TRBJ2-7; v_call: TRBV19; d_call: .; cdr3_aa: CASSIDLEYEQYF; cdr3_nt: TGTGCCAGTAGTATAGATCTAGAGTACGAGCAGTACTTC
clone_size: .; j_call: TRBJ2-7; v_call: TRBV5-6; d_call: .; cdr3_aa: CASSLDGYGSYEQYF; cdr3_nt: TGTGCCAGCAGCTTGGACGGATACGGCTCCTACGAGCAGTACTTC
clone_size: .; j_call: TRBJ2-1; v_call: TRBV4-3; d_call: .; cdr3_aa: CASSQMPGESSYNEQFF; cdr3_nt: TGCGCCAGCAGCCAGATGCCAGGAGAGAGCTCCTACAATGAGCAGTTCTTC
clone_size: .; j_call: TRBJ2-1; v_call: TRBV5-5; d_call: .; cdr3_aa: CASSFRYNEQFF; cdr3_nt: TGTGCCAGCAGCTTTAGGTACAATGAGCAGTTCTTC
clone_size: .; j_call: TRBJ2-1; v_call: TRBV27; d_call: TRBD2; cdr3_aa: CASSLLAGTDEQFF; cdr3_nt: TGTGCCAGCAGTTTACTAGCGGGAACAGATGAGCAGTTCTTC
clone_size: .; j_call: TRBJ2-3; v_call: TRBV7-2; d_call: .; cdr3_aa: CASSPFTDTQYF; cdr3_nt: TGTGCCAGCAGCCCTTTCACAGATACGCAGTATTTT
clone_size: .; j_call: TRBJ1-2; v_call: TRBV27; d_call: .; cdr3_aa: CASSLKWGNGDGYTF; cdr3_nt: TGTGCCAGCAGCCTAAAATGGGGCAACGGAGATGGCTACACCTTC
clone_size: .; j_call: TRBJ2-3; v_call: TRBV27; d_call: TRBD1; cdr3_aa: CASSLSRGPADTQYF; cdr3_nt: TGTGCCAGCAGTTTATCGAGGGGGCCCGCAGATACGCAGTATTTT
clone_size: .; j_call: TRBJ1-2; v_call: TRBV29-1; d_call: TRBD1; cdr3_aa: CSVSGTAFYGYTF; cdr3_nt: TGCAGCGTCTCTGGGACAGCATTCTATGGCTACACCTTC
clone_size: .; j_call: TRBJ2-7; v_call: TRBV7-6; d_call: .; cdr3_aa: CASSLTLGPSYEQYF; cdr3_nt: TGTGCCAGCAGCTTAACCCTGGGTCCGTCGTACGAGCAGTACTTC
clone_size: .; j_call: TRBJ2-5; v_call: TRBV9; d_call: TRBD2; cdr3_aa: CASSGGLAGYQETQYF; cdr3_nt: TGTGCCAGCAGCGGGGGACTAGCGGGGTACCAAGAGACCCAGTACTTC
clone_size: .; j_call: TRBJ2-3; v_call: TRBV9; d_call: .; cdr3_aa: CASTRGAASTDTQYF; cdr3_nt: TGTGCCAGCACAAGGGGGGCGGCAAGCACAGATACGCAGTATTTT
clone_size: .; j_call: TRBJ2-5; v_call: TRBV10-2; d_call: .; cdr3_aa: CASSESQAVIQETQYF; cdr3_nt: TGCGCCAGCAGTGAGTCGCAGGCCGTGATTCAAGAGACCCAGTACTTC
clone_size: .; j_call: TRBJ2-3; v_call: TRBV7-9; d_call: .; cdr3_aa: CASSFPRDTQYF; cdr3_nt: TGTGCCAGCAGCTTCCCGAGAGATACGCAGTATTTT
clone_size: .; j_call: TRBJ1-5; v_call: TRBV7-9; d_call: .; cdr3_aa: CASSLGISPGQPQHF; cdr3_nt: TGTGCCAGCAGCTTAGGGATAAGCCCAGGTCAGCCCCAGCATTTT
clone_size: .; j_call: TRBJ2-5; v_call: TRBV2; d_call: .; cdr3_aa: CASSDPRAEETQYF; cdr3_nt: TGTGCCAGCAGTGATCCCAGGGCGGAGGAGACCCAGTACTTC
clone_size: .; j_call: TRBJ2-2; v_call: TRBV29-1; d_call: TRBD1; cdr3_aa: CSVEGTGDTGELFF; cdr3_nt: TGCAGCGTAGAAGGGACAGGGGACACCGGGGAGCTGTTTTTT
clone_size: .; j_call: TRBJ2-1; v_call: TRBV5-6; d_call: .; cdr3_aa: CASSSDYNEQFF; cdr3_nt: TGTGCCAGCAGCTCCGACTACAATGAGCAGTTCTTC
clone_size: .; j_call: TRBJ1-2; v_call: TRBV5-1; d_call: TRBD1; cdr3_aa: CASSGAGGYGYTF; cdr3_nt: TGCGCCAGCAGCGGGGCAGGGGGATATGGCTACACCTTC
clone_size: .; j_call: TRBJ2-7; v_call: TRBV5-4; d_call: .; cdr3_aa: CASSLASSYEQYF; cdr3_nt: TGTGCCAGCAGCTTGGCTAGTTCCTACGAGCAGTACTTC
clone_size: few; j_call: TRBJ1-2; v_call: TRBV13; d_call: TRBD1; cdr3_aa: CASSDRDRVLDGYTF; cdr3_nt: TGTGCCAGCAGCGACCGGGACAGGGTACTCGATGGCTACACCTTC
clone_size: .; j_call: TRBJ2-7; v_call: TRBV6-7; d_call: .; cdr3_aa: CASSYSRGEGDSYEQYF; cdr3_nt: TGTGCCAGCAGTTACTCGAGGGGGGAGGGGGACTCCTACGAGCAGTACTTC
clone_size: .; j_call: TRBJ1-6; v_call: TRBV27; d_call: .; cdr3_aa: CASSLERSYNSPLHF; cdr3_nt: TGTGCCAGCAGTTTGGAGAGGTCCTATAATTCACCCCTCCACTTT
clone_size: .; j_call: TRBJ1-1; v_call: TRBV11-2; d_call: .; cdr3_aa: CASSLVRGSEAFF; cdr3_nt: TGTGCCAGCAGCTTAGTACGGGGCTCTGAAGCTTTCTTT
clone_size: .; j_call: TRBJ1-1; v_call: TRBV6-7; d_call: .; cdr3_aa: CASSYSQGKVGNTEAFF; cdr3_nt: TGTGCCAGCAGTTACTCCCAAGGGAAGGTGGGGAACACTGAAGCTTTCTTT
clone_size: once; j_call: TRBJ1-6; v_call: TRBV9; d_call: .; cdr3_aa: CASSLTGAYNSPLHF; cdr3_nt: TGTGCCAGCAGCTTAACAGGAGCCTATAATTCACCCCTCCACTTT
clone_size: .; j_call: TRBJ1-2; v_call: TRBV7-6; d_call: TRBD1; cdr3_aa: CASSLDDRGYGYTF; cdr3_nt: TGTGCCAGCAGCTTAGACGACAGGGGGTATGGCTACACCTTC
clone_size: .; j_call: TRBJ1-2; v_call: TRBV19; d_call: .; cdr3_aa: CASSPMHNYGYTF; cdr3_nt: TGTGCCAGTAGCCCCATGCACAACTATGGCTACACCTTC
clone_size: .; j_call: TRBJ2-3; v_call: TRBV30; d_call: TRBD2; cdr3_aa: CAWSVGPGLAGGQTDTQYF; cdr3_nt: TGTGCCTGGAGTGTGGGACCGGGACTAGCGGGGGGGCAGACAGATACGCAGTATTTT
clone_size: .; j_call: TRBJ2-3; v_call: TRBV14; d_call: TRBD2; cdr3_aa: CASSQESLSGADTQYF; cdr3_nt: TGTGCCAGCAGCCAAGAAAGCCTTAGCGGGGCAGATACGCAGTATTTT
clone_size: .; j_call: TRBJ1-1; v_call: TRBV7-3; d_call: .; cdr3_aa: CASSSSGPNTEAFF; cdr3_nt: TGTGCCAGCAGCTCCTCCGGGCCGAACACTGAAGCTTTCTTT
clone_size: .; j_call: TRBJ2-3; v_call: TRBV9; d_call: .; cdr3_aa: CASSAPTRTDTQYF; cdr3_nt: TGTGCCAGCAGCGCCCCGACTCGCACAGATACGCAGTATTTT
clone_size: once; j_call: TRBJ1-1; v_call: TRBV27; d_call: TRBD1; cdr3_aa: CASSRTGGNTEAFF; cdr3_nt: TGTGCCAGCAGCCGGACAGGGGGGAACACTGAAGCTTTCTTT
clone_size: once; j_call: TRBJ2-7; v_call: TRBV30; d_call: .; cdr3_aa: CAWGGSTYEQYF; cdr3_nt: TGTGCCTGGGGGGGCAGTACATACGAGCAGTACTTC
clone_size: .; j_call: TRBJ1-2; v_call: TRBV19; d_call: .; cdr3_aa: CACRDGYYGYTF; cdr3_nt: TGTGCCTGCAGGGACGGATACTATGGCTACACCTTC
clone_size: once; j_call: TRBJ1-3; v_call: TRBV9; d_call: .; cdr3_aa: CASSTGSGNTIYF; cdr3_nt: TGTGCCAGCAGCACGGGCTCTGGAAACACCATATATTTT
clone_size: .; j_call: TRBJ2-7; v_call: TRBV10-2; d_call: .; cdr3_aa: CASSEYFYEQYF; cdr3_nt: TGCGCCAGCAGTGAGTATTTCTACGAGCAGTACTTC
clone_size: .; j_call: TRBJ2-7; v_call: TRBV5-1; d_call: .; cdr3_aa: CASSQGDQSSYEQYF; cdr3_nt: TGCGCCAGCAGCCAAGGGGACCAGAGCTCCTACGAGCAGTACTTC
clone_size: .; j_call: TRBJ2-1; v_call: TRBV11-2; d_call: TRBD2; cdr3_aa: CASSLGPGLESIGQFF; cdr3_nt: TGTGCCAGCAGCTTAGGTCCGGGACTAGAATCGATAGGGCAGTTCTTC
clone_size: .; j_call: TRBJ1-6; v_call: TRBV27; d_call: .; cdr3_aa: CASGLGASGNNSPLHF; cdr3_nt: TGTGCCAGCGGCTTGGGGGCCTCGGGCAATAATTCACCCCTCCACTTT
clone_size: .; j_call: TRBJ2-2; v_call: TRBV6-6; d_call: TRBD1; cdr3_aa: CASSLLGQGTTGELFF; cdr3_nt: TGTGCCAGCAGTTTACTAGGACAGGGAACTACCGGGGAGCTGTTTTTT
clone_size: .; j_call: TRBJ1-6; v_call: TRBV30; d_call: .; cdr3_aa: CAWSDPSRLPPLHF; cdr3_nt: TGTGCCTGGAGTGACCCCTCGCGGTTACCACCCCTCCACTTT
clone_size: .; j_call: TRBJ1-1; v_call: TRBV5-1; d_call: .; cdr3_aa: CASSLAGGNTEAFF; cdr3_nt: TGCGCCAGCAGCTTGGCCGGTGGGAACACTGAAGCTTTCTTT
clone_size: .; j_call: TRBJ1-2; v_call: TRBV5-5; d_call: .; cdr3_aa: CASSPLSGTIPYGYTF; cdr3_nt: TGTGCCAGCAGCCCCTTAAGTGGGACGATTCCCTATGGCTACACCTTC
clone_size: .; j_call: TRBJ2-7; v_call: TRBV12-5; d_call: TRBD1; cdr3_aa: CASGLAGQGLTYEQYF; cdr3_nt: TGTGCTAGTGGTTTGGCCGGACAGGGGCTAACCTACGAGCAGTACTTC
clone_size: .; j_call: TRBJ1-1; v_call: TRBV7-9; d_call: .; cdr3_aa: CASSDLAGGNTEAFF; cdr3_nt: TGTGCCAGCAGCGACCTAGCTGGGGGAAACACTGAAGCTTTCTTT
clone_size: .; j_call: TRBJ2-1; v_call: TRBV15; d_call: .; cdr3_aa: CATGNIGFYNEQFF; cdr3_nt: TGTGCCACCGGGAATATCGGGTTTTACAATGAGCAGTTCTTC